These 2 T cell receptor beta chains were sequenced from one sample in a study of cytomegalovirus exposure and HLA in healthy donors. The PCR contained 60 Vbeta and 13 Jbeta primers. Repertoires were generated with immunoSEQ multiplex PCR, while TCRdb's copy carries only in-frame clones and drops some. The table shows approximately 97,000 clones, with approximately 80% occurring only once. The sequenced material came from PBMCs. Receptors originate from a woman in her 40s in good health and CMV-seropositive.

This clone was seen only once. The chain joins TRBV11-3 to TRBJ2-7, with 9 bases matching TRBD2. This CDR3 is built from 16 residues. Germline V gene lookup returns CDR1 SGHNT and CDR2 YENEEA. J lost 2 bases, V lost 4 bases, and 9 bases had no gene match. The CDR3, as DNA: TGTGCCAGCAGCTCAGATTACCTAGCGGGGACCTACGAGCAGTACTTC. This gives the protein CASSSDYLAGTYEQYF.

The V gene is TRBV13, the J gene TRBJ2-7; TRBD1 matches at 7 bases. Trimming took 4 bases from V and 1 from J; bases not matched to a gene: 4. Looked up from germline, CDR1 is PRHDT and CDR2 is FYEKMQ (reference sequence). CDR3 length: 14 residues. The DNA of the CDR3 is TGTGCCAGCAGCTCCCGACAGGGATCCTACGAGCAGTACTTC. Its protein is CASSSRQGSYEQYF.